This entry lists 31 T cell receptor beta chains sequenced from one sample in a study of T cells after yellow fever vaccination (dated by TCRdb to between 2018 and 2020). Library preparation used 5' RACE. The sequencer was an Illumina HiSeq 2500. TCRdb itself trimmed the public reads at Q25 with fastp, ran MiXCR and retained productive beta chains. Entries are consolidated by CDR3 protein sequence, retaining the most common genes and DNA. The sample yields 40,000 or so distinct CDR3 sequences; roughly 7% were counted once. The ten largest clones represent over 14% of the sample. According to the study, the label for this sample's treatment or condition signals: live attenuated yellow fever vaccine strain. The material was CD8+ T cells not binding an NS4B(214-222) dextramer, sorted from PBMCs, obtained 45 days after the yellow fever booster vaccination. The cell subset or site label corresponds to: NS4B epitope dextramer-negative CD8 T cells. These receptors were taken from a man younger than 45 who received the YFV17D yellow fever vaccine.

J is TRBJ2-1 and V is TRBV28; TRBD2 matches at 7 bases. The germline V gene has CDR1 MDHEN and CDR2 SYDVKM. The CDR3 is 16 residues long. V shed 5 bases and J 4 bases; nucleotides not matched to a gene: 11. This CDR3 reads CASSLRREGFYNEQFF. CDR3 sequence (DNA): TGTGCCAGCAGTCTGAGGAGGGAGGGGTTTTACAATGAGCAGTTCTTC.

This clonotype was seen at least ten times. The chain joins TRBV9 to TRBJ2-1; TRBD1 matches 7 bases. CDR1 and CDR2 from the germline V gene are SGDLS and YYNGEE. The J segment lost 4 bases and the V segment lost 0 bases, leaving 4 bases of the junction unmatched. CDR3 length: 15 amino acids. The CDR3 loop reads CASSVAGTDYNEQFF. In nucleotides, the CDR3 is TGTGCCAGCAGCGTAGCGGGGACAGATTACAATGAGCAGTTCTTC.

This clonotype was recorded at least ten times. This rearrangement joins TRBV7-2 to TRBJ2-7, with 8 nucleotides matching TRBD2. The CDR3 is 16 amino acids. J was trimmed by 0 bases and V by 1 base; bases with no gene match: 5. Germline assignment: CDR1 SGHTA and CDR2 FQGNSA. For the CDR3, the DNA is TGTGCCAGCAGCTTAGTGACTAGCGCTAGCTCCTACGAGCAGTACTTC. Translated: CASSLVTSASSYEQYF. The whole variable domain, remainder taken from reference TRBV7-2 and TRBJ2-7, is GAGVSQSPSNKVTEKGKDVELRCDPISGHTALYWYRQSLGQGLEFLIYFQGNSAPDKSGLPSDRFSAERTGGSVSTLTIQRTQQEDSAVYLCASSLVTSASSYEQYFGPGTRLTVT.

DNA for the CDR3: TGTGCCAGCAGCCAAGCCGACAGGGGGCCAAACACCGGGGAGCTGTTTTTT. Its protein is CASSQADRGPNTGELFF. The J gene is TRBJ2-2, the V gene TRBV3-1; 10 bases agree with TRBD1. V lost 1 base and J lost 2; bases outside the gene matches: 4. The CDR3 sequence is 17 residues long. CDR1 and CDR2 from the germline V gene are LGHDT and YNNKEL (reference sequence).

The chain employs TRBV28 and TRBJ2-7; D ambiguous. V gave up 8 bases and J gave up 5 bases, with 19 bases separating them. The CDR3 spans 14 residues. Germline CDR1 is MDHEN and CDR2 is SYDVKM. This CDR3 reads CASYPTGGFNEQYF. CDR3 sequence (DNA): TGTGCCAGCTACCCCACCGGTGGGTTCAACGAGCAGTACTTC.

This clonotype appeared a few times. The rearrangement joins TRBV7-8 to TRBJ2-7; D not resolved. The CDR3 sequence is 14 residues long. V was shortened by 1 base and J by 4 bases, with 11 bases between the two germline ends. Germline CDR1 is SGHVS and CDR2 is FQNEAQ. In DNA, the CDR3 is TGTGCCAGCAGCTTAGACGGTGGGGTTTACGAGCAGTACTTC. It is translated as CASSLDGGVYEQYF.

In its sample, this clonotype was seen many times. The chain is built from TRBV2 and TRBJ2-5; no definite D call. The V gene's germline CDR1 is SNHLY and CDR2 FYNNEI. The V end lost 4 bases, the J end lost 5 bases, and 8 bases lay between the germline ends. The CDR3 runs to 12 residues. The CDR3 DNA follows: TGTGCCAGCAGTGGATACTCGGAGACCCAGTACTTC. It yields the protein CASSGYSETQYF.

The table lists this clonotype with many counts. The V and J genes are TRBV7-9 and TRBJ2-1, with a weak D call TRBD1 (6 bases). V lost 4 bases and J 6 bases, leaving 19 bases between the germline ends. The CDR3 extends over 16 amino acids. Germline CDR1 is SEHNR and CDR2 is FQNEAQ (reference sequence). CDR3 sequence reads: CASSSEGTRRFNEQFF. CDR3 coding DNA: TGTGCCAGCAGCTCAGAAGGGACACGTCGGTTCAATGAGCAGTTCTTC. The full variable domain, rest sourced from reference TRBV7-9 and TRBJ2-1, is DTGVSQNPRHKITKRGQNVTFRCDPISEHNRLYWYRQTLGQGPEFLTYFQNEAQLEKSRLLSDRFSAERPKGSFSTLEIQRTEQGDSAMYLCASSSEGTRRFNEQFFGPGTRLTVL.

This chain links TRBV5-4 with TRBJ1-1; D is possibly TRBD1 (5 bases). The CDR3 is made up of 13 amino acids. Germline loops: CDR1 SGHNT, CDR2 YYREEE (reference sequence). Between the trimmed V and J ends, which lost 5 bases and 1 base, there was a span of 9 bases. The CDR3 DNA is TGTGCCAGCAGAATTGACAGGAACACTGAAGCTTTCTTT. This gives the protein CASRIDRNTEAFF.

This clonotype was counted many times. This chain links TRBV9 with TRBJ2-7, with 12 bases identical to TRBD2. This CDR3 spans 16 amino acids. J lost 0 bases, V lost 3 bases, and 4 bases had no gene match. The germline V gene has CDR1 SGDLS and CDR2 YYNGEE. The CDR3 protein is CASSGGTSGFSYEQYF. The CDR3 nucleotides are TGTGCCAGCAGCGGTGGGACTAGCGGGTTCTCCTACGAGCAGTACTTC.

This clonotype was counted between two and nine times. The chain employs TRBV14 and TRBJ2-7; D uncertain. The CDR3 is made up of 14 amino acids. Deletions cut 1 base from V and 1 base from J, with 8 bases between. Germline V CDR1 and CDR2: SGHDN, FVKESK. As DNA, the CDR3 is TGTGCCAGCAGCCAAGTCGGTCGATCCTACGAGCAGTACTTC. It encodes CASSQVGRSYEQYF.

This clonotype was detected ten times or more. V gene TRBV27 combines with J gene TRBJ1-5; tentative D call: TRBD1 (5 bases). CDR3 length: 15 residues. Trimming took 6 bases from V and 0 from J, leaving 12 bases between them. Germline-derived CDR1 and CDR2 are MNHEY and SMNVEV (reference sequence). In DNA, the CDR3 is TGTGCCAGCAGCCCGGACAACTATAGCAATCAGCCCCAGCATTTT. As protein: CASSPDNYSNQPQHF.

Many counts were recorded for this clonotype. The DNA for the CDR3 is TGCAGTGCTAGAGATCGGTCCCAGGGTGTTATCACTGAAGCTTTCTTT. Its protein is CSARDRSQGVITEAFF. V gene TRBV20-1 combines with J gene TRBJ1-1; D perhaps matches TRBD1 (5 bases). The CDR3 has 16 amino acids. CDR1 is DFQATT, CDR2 SNEGSKA, per germline (reference sequence). With 0 bases removed from V and 4 bases from J, the gap between germline ends came to 18 bases.

This clonotype showed up many times. The chain carries TRBV6-2 or TRBV6-3 and TRBJ2-7, with a possible D match to TRBD2 (5 bases). Germline V lookup: CDR1 MNHEY, CDR2 SVGEGT. This CDR3 has 14 amino acids. Between the trimmed V and J ends, which lost 7 bases and 3 bases, there was a span of 16 bases. CDR3 bases: TGTGCCAGCACAGAGAGCGGAGAAATCTACGAGCAGTACTTC. Protein sequence: CASTESGEIYEQYF.

This clonotype was counted many times. V and J are TRBV29-1 and TRBJ2-1; no firm D call. The CDR3 has 15 residues. Trimming took 0 bases from V and 0 from J, leaving 9 bases between them. Germline CDR1 reads SQVTM; CDR2 reads ANQGSEA. The CDR3 nucleotides read TGCAGCGTTGAAGATTTGTCCGCCTCCTACAATGAGCAGTTCTTC. Protein product: CSVEDLSASYNEQFF.

This clonotype has a count of ten or more. This rearrangement joins TRBV27 to TRBJ1-4; D is possibly TRBD1 (6 bases). The germline CDR1 and CDR2 sequences are MNHEY and SMNVEV (reference sequence). Trimming took off 3 bases at V and 6 bases at J, with 11 bases between the two ends. CDR3 size: 14 residues. The DNA for the CDR3 is TGTGCCAGCAGTTTTGGGGGGCTCTATGAAAAACTGTTTTTT. Protein sequence: CASSFGGLYEKLFF.

This clonotype was recorded many times. The V call is TRBV24-1, the J call TRBJ2-7, with a possible D match to TRBD1 (5 bases). V was pared by 3 bases and J by 0 bases, with 5 bases between. The V gene's germline CDR1 is KGHDR and CDR2 SFDVKD. CDR3 length equals 13 residues. CDR3 loop: CATSDQGSYEQYF. The CDR3 DNA reads as TGTGCCACCAGTGATCAGGGCTCCTACGAGCAGTACTTC.

The CDR3, as DNA: TGTGCCAGCAGTGACAGACACGACAACTATAATGGCTACACCTTC. It specifies CASSDRHDNYNGYTF. The V call is TRBV6-1, the J call TRBJ1-2; no clear D. This CDR3 has 15 residues. Germline CDR1 MNHNS, CDR2 SASEGT. The V end lost 3 bases, the J end lost 6 bases, and 17 bases lay between the germline ends.

This clonotype occurred many times. J is TRBJ2-1 and V is TRBV5-5, with D unresolved. Per germline, CDR1 SGHKS and CDR2 YYEKEE (reference sequence). The CDR3 sequence is 12 residues long. Trimming removed 4 bases at V and 6 bases at J, with 8 bases between. The CDR3 DNA follows: TGTGCCAGCAGCCTTTATGGCAATGAGCAGTTCTTC. It translates to CASSLYGNEQFF.

This clonotype was recorded at least ten times. The CDR3 DNA follows: TGCAGCGTTGAGCTCGGGAGGAACACTGAAGCTTTCTTT. Translation: CSVELGRNTEAFF. The chain couples TRBV29-1 to TRBJ1-1; the D is unclear. Trimming cost V 3 bases and J 1 base, with 9 bases left between them. Germline CDR1 reads SQVTM; CDR2 reads ANQGSEA. The CDR3 contains 13 residues.

This rearrangement joins TRBV5-1 to TRBJ2-7; D gene unclear. This CDR3 spans 15 amino acids. Trimming left V 0 bases short and J 0 bases short, with 10 bases between. In germline, CDR1 is SGHRS, CDR2 YFSETQ. CDR3 coding DNA: TGCGCCAGCAGCTTGGGGGCAAGGAGCTCCTACGAGCAGTACTTC. Amino acids: CASSLGARSSYEQYF.

This clonotype was seen ten or more times. The chain is built from TRBV4-3 and TRBJ2-2; TRBD2 matches 8 bases. This CDR3 region has 16 residues. Germline values: CDR1 LGHNA, CDR2 YSLEER. After removal of 4 bases from V and 5 bases from J, the junction contained 9 bases not matched to a gene. The CDR3 protein is CASSPDSGTLTGELFF. Written as DNA, the CDR3 is TGCGCCAGCAGCCCAGATAGCGGGACCCTTACCGGGGAGCTGTTTTTT.

Ten or more counts support this clonotype. The chain has TRBV28 and TRBJ1-1; no definite D call. Trimming shortened V by 5 bases and J by 0 bases, and 10 bases separated the two germline ends. CDR1 and CDR2 (germline): MDHEN, SYDVKM. The CDR3 is 14 residues long. The CDR3 loop reads CASSALYLNTEAFF. CDR3 DNA: TGTGCCAGCAGTGCGTTGTATTTGAACACTGAAGCTTTCTTT. Variable domain in full (rest from reference TRBV28 and TRBJ1-1): DVKVTQSSRYLVKRTGEKVFLECVQDMDHENMFWYRQDPGLGLRLIYFSYDVKMKEKGDIPEGYSVSREKKERFSLILESASTNQTSMYLCASSALYLNTEAFFGQGTRLTVV.

A remark on this clonotype: This may stem from a read error, because a much larger clone lies one nucleotide away. The chain carries TRBV20-1 and TRBJ2-7; 9 nucleotides agree with TRBD2. J gave up 4 bases and V 5 bases, and 3 bases lay outside the gene matches. Germline V gives CDR1 DFQATT, CDR2 SNEGSKA (reference sequence). The CDR3 sequence is 12 residues long. CDR3 sequence reads: CSAVSGSYEQYF. CDR3 DNA: TGCAGTGCTGTTAGCGGGAGTTACGAGCAGTACTTC.

This clonotype was recorded at least ten times. V is TRBV13 and J is TRBJ2-1, with 9 nucleotides matching TRBD2. The V segment lost 8 bases and the J segment 9 bases; nucleotides outside the gene matches: 5. The germline V gene has CDR1 PRHDT and CDR2 FYEKMQ (reference sequence). The CDR3 consists of 12 residues. CDR3 protein: CASWLAGSEQFF. CDR3 coding DNA: TGTGCCAGCTGGCTAGCGGGAAGTGAGCAGTTCTTC.

V is TRBV29-1 and J is TRBJ2-7; D possibly corresponds to TRBD2 (6 bases). This CDR3 has 12 amino acids. The germline V gene has CDR1 SQVTM and CDR2 ANQGSEA. Trimming removed 6 bases at V and 2 bases at J, with 11 bases between. Here the CDR3 reads CSVSGLAYEQYF. For the CDR3, the DNA is TGCAGCGTGAGCGGGCTGGCCTACGAGCAGTACTTC.

Ten or more counts support this clonotype. The chain uses TRBV9 and TRBJ2-1; 8 positions match TRBD2. Unmatched junction bases numbered 9, after V lost 0 bases and J lost 7 bases. Germline assignment: CDR1 SGDLS and CDR2 YYNGEE. The CDR3 runs to 16 residues. The CDR3 region is CASSVAGGGPFNEQFF. The DNA for the CDR3 is TGTGCCAGCAGCGTAGCGGGGGGGGGACCCTTTAATGAGCAGTTCTTC. Variable domain in full (rest from reference TRBV9 and TRBJ2-1): DSGVTQTPKHLITATGQRVTLRCSPRSGDLSVYWYQQSLDQGLQFLIQYYNGEERAKGNILERFSAQQFPDLHSELNLSSLELGDSALYFCASSVAGGGPFNEQFFGPGTRLTVL.

This clonotype was counted many times. The chain recombines TRBV21-1 with TRBJ1-2. TRBV21-1 is flagged as a pseudogene. The CDR3 runs 16 residues. CDR3 in amino acids: CASSKARLSTHYGYTF. In DNA, the CDR3 is TGTGCCAGCAGCAAAGCGCGACTTTCAACGCACTATGGCTACACCTTC.

This clonotype was observed many times. The chain links TRBV19 to TRBJ2-2; 8 bases are a match to TRBD2. The CDR3 contains 15 residues. The V and J ends lost 3 bases and 5 bases, in that order; junction bases with no gene match: 5. Germline CDR1 is LNHDA and CDR2 is SQIVND (reference sequence). CDR3 nucleotide sequence: TGTGCCAGTAGTATTCACCTAGCGGGTACCGGGGAGCTGTTTTTT. Its protein product is CASSIHLAGTGELFF.

J is TRBJ2-5 and V is TRBV4-3; 7 nucleotides line up with TRBD2. CDR1 LGHNA and CDR2 YSLEER come from the germline V gene. The ends lost 2 bases at V and 1 base at J; junction bases unmatched: 4. The CDR3 length is 15 residues. CDR3 nucleotides: TGCGCCAGCAGCCAACAGACTAGCACCCAAGAGACCCAGTACTTC. Residues: CASSQQTSTQETQYF.

This clonotype was seen ten or more times. The chain joins TRBV4-3 to TRBJ1-5, with a weak D call TRBD1 (6 bases). The germline V gene has CDR1 LGHNA and CDR2 YSLEER. The CDR3 runs to 16 residues. Trimming removed 1 base from V and 0 bases from J, with 10 bases in between. CDR3 bases: TGCGCCAGCAGCCAAGGGACAGCTTATAGCAATCAGCCCCAGCATTTT. Translation gives CASSQGTAYSNQPQHF.